The 27 T cell receptor beta chains presented below share a single source sample, sequenced in a study of blood T cell repertoires in COVID-19. Using immunoSEQ multiplex PCR, the repertoire was profiled, and TCRdb retains in-frame clones only, with some absent. Here the sample spans about 58,000 clones, about 76% being singletons. The sample comprised peripheral blood. The receptors originated from a human donor in a cohort sampled during active COVID-19.

Only one count was recorded for this clone. The V call is TRBV7-2, the J call TRBJ1-6; perhaps TRBD1 as D (5 bases). Germline-derived CDR1 and CDR2 are SGHTA and FQGNSA. This CDR3 spans 14 amino acids. Trimming removed 5 bases at V and 6 bases at J, with 11 bases between. The CDR3 loop is CASSPPGVNSPLHF. The CDR3 DNA reads TGTGCCAGCAGCCCCCCGGGGGTTAATTCACCCCTCCACTTT.

This clone has only a few counts. The chain combines TRBV7-2 with TRBJ1-2, with D maybe TRBD1 (5 bases). Germline V lookup: CDR1 SGHTA, CDR2 FQGNSA. The V gene lost 5 bases and the J gene lost 4 bases, with 11 bases spanning the gap. This CDR3 spans 13 amino acids. DNA of the CDR3: TGTGCCAGCAGCCTGGCGGGGGTCTATGGCTACACCTTC. Its protein product is CASSLAGVYGYTF.

Only a few counts were recorded for this clone. The chain employs TRBV5-1 and TRBJ2-7, with 10 bases aligning to TRBD1. V lost 4 bases, J lost 5 bases, and 3 bases stayed unmatched. The CDR3 length is 13 residues. Looked up from germline, CDR1 is SGHRS and CDR2 is YFSETQ. CDR3 nucleotides: TGCGCCAGCAGCCCGGGACAGGGGAACGAGCAGTACTTC. Protein sequence: CASSPGQGNEQYF. Combining the CDR3 with reference TRBV5-1 and TRBJ2-7 gives the whole variable domain KAGVTQTPRYLIKTRGQQVTLSCSPISGHRSVSWYQQTPGQGLQFLFEYFSETQRNKGNFPGRFSGRQFSNSRSEMNVSTLELGDSALYLCASSPGQGNEQYFGPGTRLTVT.

This rearrangement joins TRBV5-1 to TRBJ1-1; D ambiguous. Looked up from germline, CDR1 is SGHRS and CDR2 is YFSETQ. V was trimmed by 4 bases and J by 3 bases, leaving 13 bases between them. The CDR3 covers 14 residues. The CDR3 coding sequence is TGCGCCAGCAGCCCCGCCGTTAGTGACACTGAAGCTTTCTTT. Protein sequence: CASSPAVSDTEAFF.

J is TRBJ2-1 and V is TRBV2, with D unclear. Trimming shortened V by 2 bases and J by 1 base, and 12 bases separated the two germline ends. The CDR3 length is 16 residues. CDR1 is SNHLY, CDR2 FYNNEI, per germline. CDR3 residues: CASSENLGLSYNEQFF. Written as DNA, the CDR3 is TGTGCCAGCAGTGAAAACCTAGGATTATCCTACAATGAGCAGTTCTTC.

This clone was counted between two and nine times. The chain recombines TRBV4-3 with TRBJ2-5, with unresolved D. The CDR3 loop spans 14 amino acids. The V and J ends lost 0 bases and 7 bases respectively, with 12 bases between them. Per the germline V gene, CDR1 is LGHNA and CDR2 is YSLEER. The CDR3 bases are TGCGCCAGCAGCCAAGATACCGGTGATGGGACCCAGTACTTC. It codes for CASSQDTGDGTQYF.

V and J are TRBV18 and TRBJ1-1, with TRBD1 as a possible D gene (6 bases). CDR1 KGHSH and CDR2 LQKENI come from the germline V gene. V gave up 3 bases and J gave up 1 base, with 12 bases separating them. The CDR3 has 15 residues. The CDR3 DNA follows: TGTGCCAGCTCACCTCAGGGGATAAGGAACACTGAAGCTTTCTTT. This translates into CASSPQGIRNTEAFF.

CDR3 in amino acids: CASSGRQMNTEAFF. The CDR3 nucleotides read TGTGCCAGCAGCGGACGACAGATGAACACTGAAGCTTTCTTT. V and J are TRBV7-9 and TRBJ1-1, with a tentative D call TRBD1 (5 bases). The germline gives CDR1 SEHNR, CDR2 FQNEAQ (reference sequence). V gave up 5 bases and J gave up 0 bases, with 10 bases separating them. The CDR3 runs to 14 residues.

This clone occurred once. This chain uses TRBV3-1 (or the pseudogene TRBV3-2) with TRBJ2-2, with a tentative D call TRBD1 (5 bases). Trimming stripped 10 bases from V and 1 base from J, with 10 bases between. The CDR3 runs 13 residues. CDR1 is LGHDT, CDR2 YNNKEL, per germline (reference sequence). The CDR3 nucleotides read TGTGCCACCTACGACAGGAACACCGGGGAGCTGTTTTTT. It yields the protein CATYDRNTGELFF.

This chain joins TRBV9 and TRBJ2-5; tentatively, D is TRBD2 (7 bases). The CDR3 loop spans 13 amino acids. Germline CDR1 reads SGDLS; CDR2 reads YYNGEE. Trimming shortened V by 0 bases and J by 10 bases, and 13 bases separated the two germline ends. The CDR3 DNA is TGTGCCAGCAGCGTAGAAGGGGGAGGGTACCAGTACTTC. Translating it yields CASSVEGGGYQYF.

The chain couples TRBV6-4 to TRBJ2-3; 7 bases align to TRBD2. With V trimmed by 4 bases and J by 0 bases, 4 bases remained unmatched. The germline V gene encodes CDR1 MRHNA and CDR2 SNTAGT. The CDR3 extends over 15 amino acids. The CDR3 protein is CASSASGTSTDTQYF. The CDR3 DNA follows: TGTGCCAGCAGTGCGAGCGGGACTAGCACAGATACGCAGTATTTT.

This chain connects TRBV24-1 to TRBJ2-1, with TRBD1 identical over 9 bases. There are 16 residues in the CDR3. The J segment lost 7 bases and the V segment lost 5 bases, leaving 11 bases of the junction unmatched. Germline CDR1 is KGHDR and CDR2 is SFDVKD. CDR3 loop: CATSGQTTGGRNEQFF. CDR3 DNA sequence: TGTGCCACCAGTGGGCAGACCACAGGGGGCAGGAATGAGCAGTTCTTC.

On this clone: A read error may produce the germline difference seen at one junction end. The chain carries TRBV6-2 or TRBV6-3 and TRBJ2-5; 9 positions match TRBD1. The CDR3 is 14 residues long. Germline values: CDR1 MNHEY, CDR2 SVGEGT. CDR3 DNA: TGTGCCAGCACTTACCAGAGACAGGGGGGAGCCCAGTACTTC. As protein: CASTYQRQGGAQYF.

This rearrangement joins TRBV19 to TRBJ2-4; 10 nucleotides match TRBD1. The CDR3 spans 16 residues. After removal of 5 bases from V and 3 bases from J, the junction contained 7 bases not matched to a gene. Germline CDR1 is LNHDA and CDR2 is SQIVND (reference sequence). The CDR3 region is CASSPLGQGGKNIQYF. CDR3 DNA sequence: TGTGCCAGTAGTCCCTTAGGACAGGGGGGCAAAAACATTCAGTACTTC. Complete variable domain (other parts from reference TRBV19 and TRBJ2-4): DGGITQSPKYLFRKEGQNVTLSCEQNLNHDAMYWYRQDPGQGLRLIYYSQIVNDFQKGDIAEGYSVSREKKESFPLTVTSAQKNPTAFYLCASSPLGQGGKNIQYFGAGTRLSVL.

CDR3 sequence (DNA): TGTGCCAGCAGCTTAAAAACATCTTCCACCGATGGCTACACCTTC. Translation: CASSLKTSSTDGYTF. The V and J genes are TRBV7-3 and TRBJ1-2; no clear D gene. V lost 1 base to trimming and J lost 6 bases, with 15 bases between them. This CDR3 contains 15 residues. CDR1 is SGHTA, CDR2 FQGTGA, per germline.

The CDR3 sequence: CASSYTDSYNSPLHF. The CDR3 coding sequence is TGTGCCAGCTCTTACACCGACTCCTATAATTCACCCCTCCACTTT. The chain employs TRBV11-2 and TRBJ1-6; D not resolved. The CDR3 runs 15 residues. Trimming cost V 8 bases and J 0 bases, with 11 bases left between them. Germline V gives CDR1 SGHAT, CDR2 FQNNGV.

This rearrangement joins TRBV12-3 or TRBV12-4 to TRBJ2-2, with D uncertain. The CDR3 has 11 residues. V lost 5 bases, J lost 7 bases, and 5 bases lay in between. CDR3 coding DNA: TGTGCCAGCAGTACTCTCGGGGAGCTGTTTTTT. Encoded protein: CASSTLGELFF.

The rearrangement links TRBV7-2 to TRBJ2-3; TRBD1 might be the D (5 bases). This CDR3 contains 14 residues. V lost 1 base and J 3 bases, leaving 8 bases between the germline ends. Per germline, CDR1 SGHTA and CDR2 FQGNSA. In DNA form, the CDR3 reads TGTGCCAGCAGCTTAGACAGGTTAACAGATACGCAGTATTTT. Amino acid sequence: CASSLDRLTDTQYF.

This sequence joins TRBV19 and TRBJ1-1, with TRBD1 as a possible D gene (5 bases). The length of the CDR3 is 13 residues. Germline-derived CDR1 and CDR2 are LNHDA and SQIVND (reference sequence). V was shortened by 7 bases and J by 2 bases, with 11 bases between the two germline ends. The CDR3 here is CASNQGRNTEAFF. Here the CDR3 DNA reads TGTGCCAGTAACCAGGGTCGAAACACTGAAGCTTTCTTT.

The CDR3 nucleotides read TGCGCCAGCAGCTCCGTAGGACAGGGTATTTACGAGCAGTACTTC. Translated: CASSSVGQGIYEQYF. The chain joins TRBV5-1 to TRBJ2-7, with 8 bases lining up with TRBD1. Germline loops: CDR1 SGHRS, CDR2 YFSETQ. V lost 3 bases and J lost 4; bases outside the gene matches: 9. The CDR3 length is 15 residues. Combining the CDR3 with reference TRBV5-1 and TRBJ2-7 gives the whole variable domain KAGVTQTPRYLIKTRGQQVTLSCSPISGHRSVSWYQQTPGQGLQFLFEYFSETQRNKGNFPGRFSGRQFSNSRSEMNVSTLELGDSALYLCASSSVGQGIYEQYFGPGTRLTVT.

V and J are TRBV7-8 and TRBJ1-5; D uncertain. Germline CDR1 reads SGHVS; CDR2 reads FQNEAQ. Trimming left V 5 bases short and J 0 bases short, with 8 bases between. The CDR3 runs 14 residues. CDR3 residues: CASSHSSSNQPQHF. The CDR3 nucleotides are TGTGCCAGCAGCCACAGCAGTAGCAATCAGCCCCAGCATTTT.

This clone was recorded once. This rearrangement joins TRBV5-1 to TRBJ2-2; 9 bases fit TRBD2. J gave up 6 bases and V 7 bases, and 10 bases lay outside the gene matches. This CDR3 region has 15 residues. In germline, CDR1 is SGHRS, CDR2 YFSETQ. This chain's CDR3 is CASGQREDRAGELFF. The CDR3 DNA reads as TGCGCCAGCGGCCAGCGGGAGGATCGGGCCGGGGAGCTGTTTTTT.

This clone was counted between two and nine times. The V and J genes are TRBV7-2 and TRBJ1-1; no definite D call. This CDR3 region has 14 residues. CDR1 is SGHTA and CDR2 is FQGNSA in the germline V gene. V gave up 5 bases and J gave up 4 bases, with 14 bases separating them. The CDR3 DNA is TGTGCCAGCAGCCCCACGATACGGGGCACTGAAGCTTTCTTT. Its translation is CASSPTIRGTEAFF.

This sequence joins TRBV7-8 and TRBJ2-2, with D possibly being TRBD2 (5 bases). V was trimmed by 6 bases and J by 0 bases, leaving 11 bases between them. The CDR3 runs 15 residues. Per the germline V gene, CDR1 is SGHVS and CDR2 is FQNEAQ. The DNA of the CDR3 is TGTGCCAGCAGACCACCCGGGGCGAACACCGGGGAGCTGTTTTTT. This codes for CASRPPGANTGELFF.

This clone appeared a single time. The chain uses TRBV6-5 and TRBJ1-6, with 11 nucleotides matching TRBD1. This CDR3 spans 14 amino acids. With V trimmed by 7 bases and J by 8 bases, 4 bases remained unmatched. Per the germline V gene, CDR1 is MNHEY and CDR2 is SVGAGI. The CDR3: CASKSGQGDSPLHF. CDR3 nucleotide sequence: TGTGCCAGCAAATCGGGACAGGGGGATTCACCCCTCCACTTT.

The rearrangement links TRBV3-1 (or the pseudogene TRBV3-2) to TRBJ2-1, with TRBD1 identical over 8 bases. The germline CDR1 and CDR2 sequences are LGHDT and YNNKEL (reference sequence). After removal of 2 bases from V and 15 bases from J, the junction contained 6 bases not matched to a gene. The CDR3 is 12 amino acids. The CDR3 DNA reads TGTGCCAGCAGCCAACGGGGACAGGTCGGGTTCTTC. Protein sequence: CASSQRGQVGFF.

In this sample, this clone turned up a few times. The chain links TRBV25-1 to TRBJ2-3; perhaps TRBD1 as D (6 bases). V gave up 7 bases and J gave up 0 bases, with 8 bases separating them. This CDR3 is built from 13 residues. CDR1 and CDR2 from the germline V gene are MGHDK and SYGVNS. DNA for the CDR3: TGTGCCAGCACTACAGGGAGCACAGATACGCAGTATTTT. This translates into CASTTGSTDTQYF. The full variable domain, its missing parts supplied by reference TRBV25-1 and TRBJ2-3, is EADIYQTPRYLVIGTGKKITLECSQTMGHDKMYWYQQDPGMELHLIHYSYGVNSTEKGDLSSESTVSRIRTEHFPLTLESARPSHTSQYLCASTTGSTDTQYFGPGTRLTVL.